This is a list of T cell receptor beta chains from one sample in a study of technical replicates of blood from a handful of donors. This table comes from immunoSEQ multiplex PCR, and its TCRdb copy is limited to in-frame clones, with some not included. The table has tens of thousands of clones, 93% seen once. The material sequenced was T cells isolated from PBMCs. These TCRs come from a human donor in good health. CDR3s include the opening cysteine and the closing phenylalanine or tryptophan. Fields, in order: CDR3 DNA, CDR3 protein, V gene, D gene, J gene, clone size. D genes are given only for firm matches. Size is omitted from some rows. Given values are once, few, many or a class for expanded clones.

CDR3 DNA: TGCAGCGCTATGGCTCAGGGTACTTATCAGCCCCAGCATTTT
CDR3 protein: CSAMAQGTYQPQHF
V gene: TRBV29-1
D gene: .
J gene: TRBJ1-5
clone size: .

CDR3 DNA: TGTGCCAGCAGCGCCGGGACTTCCTTTTATGAGCAGTTCTTC
CDR3 protein: CASSAGTSFYEQFF
V gene: TRBV9
D gene: .
J gene: TRBJ2-1
clone size: .

CDR3 DNA: TGTGCAAGTCGCTTAGCGACAGGGGTCCCCGTCAATCAGCCCCAGCATTTT
CDR3 protein: CASRLATGVPVNQPQHF
V gene: TRBV12-2
D gene: .
J gene: TRBJ1-5
clone size: .

CDR3 DNA: TGTGCCACCTCCCCGGGTGAAAAACTGTTTTTT
CDR3 protein: CATSPGEKLFF
V gene: TRBV18
D gene: .
J gene: TRBJ1-4
clone size: .

CDR3 DNA: TGTGCCAGCAGTTTAAGGCAGGTCTCCTACAATGAGCAGTTCTTC
CDR3 protein: CASSLRQVSYNEQFF
V gene: TRBV28
D gene: .
J gene: TRBJ2-1
clone size: .

CDR3 DNA: TGTGCCAGCAAATCCGCGGGAGGGCCTTACACCGGGGAGCTGTTTTTT
CDR3 protein: CASKSAGGPYTGELFF
V gene: TRBV19
D gene: TRBD2
J gene: TRBJ2-2
clone size: .

CDR3 DNA: TGTGCCAGCAGCTACCTAGCGGGAGCTCGTTACGAGCAGTACTTC
CDR3 protein: CASSYLAGARYEQYF
V gene: TRBV5-4
D gene: TRBD2
J gene: TRBJ2-7
clone size: .

CDR3 DNA: TGTGCCAGCTCACCCGCCGGGGATTTTTACGAGCAGTACTTC
CDR3 protein: CASSPAGDFYEQYF
V gene: TRBV18
D gene: .
J gene: TRBJ2-7
clone size: .

CDR3 DNA: TGTGCCAGCAGTCGTAACAGGATCAATCAGCCCCAGCATTTT
CDR3 protein: CASSRNRINQPQHF
V gene: TRBV7-2
D gene: .
J gene: TRBJ1-5
clone size: .

CDR3 DNA: TGTGCCAGCAGTGACGGGGCAGGATCCACAGATACGCAGTATTTT
CDR3 protein: CASSDGAGSTDTQYF
V gene: TRBV6-4
D gene: .
J gene: TRBJ2-3
clone size: .

CDR3 DNA: TGTGCCAGCCTCGCGGATGGGGAGCTGTTTTTT
CDR3 protein: CASLADGELFF
V gene: TRBV6-5
D gene: .
J gene: TRBJ2-2
clone size: .

CDR3 DNA: TGTGCCAGCAACGGGGTTGGGAACACCGGGGAGCTGTTTTTT
CDR3 protein: CASNGVGNTGELFF
V gene: TRBV27
D gene: .
J gene: TRBJ2-2
clone size: .

CDR3 DNA: TGCAGCGTTGATGAATTAGGGACAGGCTTCTATGGCTACACCTTC
CDR3 protein: CSVDELGTGFYGYTF
V gene: TRBV29-1
D gene: TRBD1
J gene: TRBJ1-2
clone size: .

CDR3 DNA: TGTGCCAGCAAAACCGGACTAGTTGGGATTTATACGCAGTATTTT
CDR3 protein: CASKTGLVGIYTQYF
V gene: TRBV2
D gene: TRBD2
J gene: TRBJ2-3
clone size: once

CDR3 DNA: TGTGCCAGCAGCTCCGGACAGGTGGGGGTTTGGACCCAGTACTTC
CDR3 protein: CASSSGQVGVWTQYF
V gene: TRBV7-9
D gene: TRBD1
J gene: TRBJ2-5
clone size: .

CDR3 DNA: TGCGCCAGCAGCTTACTAGCTGATAGCACAGATACGCAGTATTTT
CDR3 protein: CASSLLADSTDTQYF
V gene: TRBV5-1
D gene: .
J gene: TRBJ2-3
clone size: .

CDR3 DNA: TGCGCCAGCAGCTTGGGGTGGGGAGGGCGCTATGGCTACACCTTC
CDR3 protein: CASSLGWGGRYGYTF
V gene: TRBV5-1
D gene: .
J gene: TRBJ1-2
clone size: .

CDR3 DNA: TGTGCCAGCAGTGACGCCTACAATGAGCAGTTCTTC
CDR3 protein: CASSDAYNEQFF
V gene: TRBV2
D gene: .
J gene: TRBJ2-1
clone size: .

CDR3 DNA: TGTGCCAGTAGTATCGGACAGGGAGAGACCCAGTACTTC
CDR3 protein: CASSIGQGETQYF
V gene: TRBV19
D gene: TRBD1
J gene: TRBJ2-5
clone size: .

CDR3 DNA: TGTGCCAGCAGTTATATTCAGAGCAATCAGCCCCAGCATTTT
CDR3 protein: CASSYIQSNQPQHF
V gene: TRBV6-6
D gene: .
J gene: TRBJ1-5
clone size: .

CDR3 DNA: TGTGCCAGCAGCTTAGATAGTACGCAGTACTTC
CDR3 protein: CASSLDSTQYF
V gene: TRBV11-2
D gene: .
J gene: TRBJ2-5
clone size: .

CDR3 DNA: TGTGCCAGCAGCCTCTCCGGAGGGACCCAGTACTTC
CDR3 protein: CASSLSGGTQYF
V gene: TRBV7-9
D gene: .
J gene: TRBJ2-5
clone size: once

CDR3 DNA: TGTGCCAGCAGCCGTCGACTAGCGGGTGATTACAATGAGCAGTTCTTC
CDR3 protein: CASSRRLAGDYNEQFF
V gene: TRBV11-3
D gene: TRBD2
J gene: TRBJ2-1
clone size: .

CDR3 DNA: TGTGCCAGCAGCTTAGCGCCCCACGGGACAGGGAATGGGGGAGCTTTCTTT
CDR3 protein: CASSLAPHGTGNGGAFF
V gene: TRBV7-8
D gene: TRBD1
J gene: TRBJ1-1
clone size: .

CDR3 DNA: TGTGCCAGCATAGGACTAGCGGGAGGGAGGGCCAAAAACATTCAGTACTTC
CDR3 protein: CASIGLAGGRAKNIQYF
V gene: TRBV2
D gene: TRBD2
J gene: TRBJ2-4
clone size: .

CDR3 DNA: TGTGCCAGCAGCTTAGGACAGATATATGGCTACACCTTC
CDR3 protein: CASSLGQIYGYTF
V gene: TRBV7-2
D gene: .
J gene: TRBJ1-2
clone size: once

CDR3 DNA: TGTGCCAGCAGTTTATCAGGGGTCACAGATACGCAGTATTTT
CDR3 protein: CASSLSGVTDTQYF
V gene: TRBV28
D gene: .
J gene: TRBJ2-3
clone size: .

CDR3 DNA: TGTGCCAGCCGGAGGTCGGGCAATCAGCCCCAGCATTTT
CDR3 protein: CASRRSGNQPQHF
V gene: TRBV6-5
D gene: .
J gene: TRBJ1-5
clone size: .

CDR3 DNA: TGTGCCAGCAGCAGCTCTGGGGCCAACGTCCTGACTTTC
CDR3 protein: CASSSSGANVLTF
V gene: TRBV27
D gene: .
J gene: TRBJ2-6
clone size: .

CDR3 DNA: TGTGCCAGCAGCTTAGGAGGGAATAACAATGAGCAGTTCTTC
CDR3 protein: CASSLGGNNNEQFF
V gene: TRBV7-3
D gene: .
J gene: TRBJ2-1
clone size: .

CDR3 DNA: TGTGCCAGCAGCTTGACGGGAGGCACCTACGAGCAGTACTTC
CDR3 protein: CASSLTGGTYEQYF
V gene: TRBV5-4
D gene: TRBD2
J gene: TRBJ2-7
clone size: .

CDR3 DNA: TGTGCCAGCTCACCTGACAGGGGGCTCTACGAGCAGTACTTC
CDR3 protein: CASSPDRGLYEQYF
V gene: TRBV18
D gene: TRBD1
J gene: TRBJ2-7
clone size: .

CDR3 DNA: TGTGCCAGTTCCCTAGCGGGAGGTAATGAGCAGTTCTTC
CDR3 protein: CASSLAGGNEQFF
V gene: TRBV27
D gene: TRBD2
J gene: TRBJ2-1
clone size: .

CDR3 DNA: TGTGCCAGCAGCTTGGCCTCCAGACGGGGAGGAACCGGGGAGCTGTTTTTT
CDR3 protein: CASSLASRRGGTGELFF
V gene: TRBV5-6
D gene: .
J gene: TRBJ2-2
clone size: once

CDR3 DNA: TGTGCCAGCAGCTTAGGCGCGGGGCCTCCCGAGCAGTACTTC
CDR3 protein: CASSLGAGPPEQYF
V gene: TRBV13
D gene: .
J gene: TRBJ2-7
clone size: few

CDR3 DNA: TGTGCCAGCAGCGACCTCAGGGGCTACGAGCAGTACTTC
CDR3 protein: CASSDLRGYEQYF
V gene: TRBV5-6
D gene: .
J gene: TRBJ2-7
clone size: .

CDR3 DNA: TGCGCCAGCAGCACCTTAGAGCCGGGACTAAAGACGTACGAGCAGTACTTC
CDR3 protein: CASSTLEPGLKTYEQYF
V gene: TRBV4-1
D gene: TRBD2
J gene: TRBJ2-7
clone size: .

CDR3 DNA: TGTGCCAGCAGCCCGGACAGGGAAGACTATGGCTACACCTTC
CDR3 protein: CASSPDREDYGYTF
V gene: TRBV28
D gene: TRBD1
J gene: TRBJ1-2
clone size: .

CDR3 DNA: TGTGCCAGCAGCCCGGACAGTAACACCGGGGAGCTGTTTTTT
CDR3 protein: CASSPDSNTGELFF
V gene: TRBV7-3
D gene: .
J gene: TRBJ2-2
clone size: few

CDR3 DNA: TGTGCCAGCAGTGGTCCGCACAGGGGGCGAGATGGCTACACCTTC
CDR3 protein: CASSGPHRGRDGYTF
V gene: TRBV25-1
D gene: TRBD1
J gene: TRBJ1-2
clone size: .

CDR3 DNA: TGTGCCAGCAGCTTGGCTAGCGGGGCCTGGGGCAATGAGCAGTTCTTC
CDR3 protein: CASSLASGAWGNEQFF
V gene: TRBV7-9
D gene: TRBD2
J gene: TRBJ2-1
clone size: .

CDR3 DNA: TGTGCCAGCATTTCCCCCGGGACAGGGGACTATGGCTACACCTTC
CDR3 protein: CASISPGTGDYGYTF
V gene: TRBV6-5
D gene: TRBD1
J gene: TRBJ1-2
clone size: .

CDR3 DNA: TGTGCCAGCAGGTTCATGACGGGGACTGTGACCAACGTCCTGACTTTC
CDR3 protein: CASRFMTGTVTNVLTF
V gene: TRBV5-6
D gene: .
J gene: TRBJ2-6
clone size: .

CDR3 DNA: TGTGCCAGCAGCTTAGGCCCAGGGTACGGCAATCAGCCCCAGCATTTT
CDR3 protein: CASSLGPGYGNQPQHF
V gene: TRBV7-6
D gene: .
J gene: TRBJ1-5
clone size: .

CDR3 DNA: TGTGCCAGCAGCCGGGAGGATGGGGCAGATACGCAGTATTTT
CDR3 protein: CASSREDGADTQYF
V gene: TRBV13
D gene: TRBD2
J gene: TRBJ2-3
clone size: .

CDR3 DNA: TGTGCCAGCAGCGTGGACAGGTTTATCGGCAATGAGCAGTTCTTC
CDR3 protein: CASSVDRFIGNEQFF
V gene: TRBV9
D gene: TRBD1
J gene: TRBJ2-1
clone size: .

CDR3 DNA: TGTGCCAGCAGTCAACGTCAGGGGGCTATACCTGAAGCTTTCTTT
CDR3 protein: CASSQRQGAIPEAFF
V gene: TRBV6-1
D gene: TRBD1
J gene: TRBJ1-1
clone size: .

CDR3 DNA: TGTGCCAGTAGTATAGTTCTGGCAGGGTGGAACACTGAAGCTTTCTTT
CDR3 protein: CASSIVLAGWNTEAFF
V gene: TRBV19
D gene: .
J gene: TRBJ1-1
clone size: .

CDR3 DNA: TGCAGCGTTGTACAGGGAGTGGGCACTGAAGCTTTCTTT
CDR3 protein: CSVVQGVGTEAFF
V gene: TRBV29-1
D gene: .
J gene: TRBJ1-1
clone size: .

CDR3 DNA: TGTGCCAGTAGCCTAACTAGCGGGTATAGCACAGATACGCAGTATTTT
CDR3 protein: CASSLTSGYSTDTQYF
V gene: TRBV19
D gene: TRBD2
J gene: TRBJ2-3
clone size: .

CDR3 DNA: TGTGCCAGCAGCTCTGAGTGGACTAGCGGCGTAGATACGCAGTATTTT
CDR3 protein: CASSSEWTSGVDTQYF
V gene: TRBV7-2
D gene: TRBD2
J gene: TRBJ2-3
clone size: .

CDR3 DNA: TGCGCCAGCAGCGGGCTTACAGGCGTCAACTCGGATGGCTACACCTTC
CDR3 protein: CASSGLTGVNSDGYTF
V gene: TRBV5-1
D gene: .
J gene: TRBJ1-2
clone size: once

CDR3 DNA: TGCGCCAGCAGCCCAGGGCGTACGGGTAGCTATGGCTACACCTTC
CDR3 protein: CASSPGRTGSYGYTF
V gene: TRBV4-3
D gene: .
J gene: TRBJ1-2
clone size: few

CDR3 DNA: TGTGCCAGCAGTTCCGCGGGAGGAGCAGATACGCAGTATTTT
CDR3 protein: CASSSAGGADTQYF
V gene: TRBV6-5
D gene: TRBD2
J gene: TRBJ2-3
clone size: .

CDR3 DNA: TGTGCCATCAGTGAAGTGGGACAGGGTGATGGCTACACCTTC
CDR3 protein: CAISEVGQGDGYTF
V gene: TRBV10-3
D gene: TRBD1
J gene: TRBJ1-2
clone size: .

CDR3 DNA: TGCGCCAGCAGCCAAGGACTAGCGGGATATGGAGAGCAGTTCTTC
CDR3 protein: CASSQGLAGYGEQFF
V gene: TRBV4-1
D gene: TRBD2
J gene: TRBJ2-1
clone size: .

CDR3 DNA: TGTGCCAGCAGCCAAAGCGCGGGGAGGGCCCTCTACGAGCAGTACTTC
CDR3 protein: CASSQSAGRALYEQYF
V gene: TRBV7-6
D gene: TRBD2
J gene: TRBJ2-7
clone size: .

CDR3 DNA: TGTGCCAGTTTACAGGGGTACAATGAGCAGTTCTTC
CDR3 protein: CASLQGYNEQFF
V gene: TRBV2
D gene: TRBD1
J gene: TRBJ2-1
clone size: .

CDR3 DNA: TGTGCCACCAGCAGGGGCTTCCAGGAACTGTTTTTT
CDR3 protein: CATSRGFQELFF
V gene: TRBV15
D gene: .
J gene: TRBJ1-4
clone size: .